This TCR beta chain stems from a study of CD8+ T cells in alopecia areata listed by TCRdb under 2018. The study in broad terms: Female C3H/HeJ recipients, 7-10 weeks old, were grafted with skin from C3H/HeJ donors with spontaneous alopecia (roughly 6-12 months old). RNA was obtained with the PAXgene miRNA kit for fixed scalp, the miRNeasy kit for PBMCs, and the RNeasy kit for mouse skin. immunoSEQ multiplex PCR using 35 Vbeta forward primers and 13 Jbeta reverse primers was used to amplify TCRbeta CDR3 regions. The study used high-throughput TCRbeta sequencing to examine T cell clonal expansion in alopecia areata, in both the C3H/HeJ mouse model and human patients. Scalp clonality was compared among normal scalp (n=4), patchy alopecia areata scalp (n=8), and alopecia totalis/universalis scalp (n=8). Human TCRbeta sequencing covered scalp tissue and sorted CD4+ and CD8+ peripheral blood T cells from patchy and totalis/universalis alopecia areata patients and healthy controls. General findings and caveats noted by the study authors: Unlike mouse skin, which is dominated by gammadelta T cells, normal human skin has resident alphabeta T cells that are also sequenced, and this complicates analysis of the scalp TCR repertoire. Compared with normal scalp, lesional scalp had higher clonality and more expanded CD8+ clones, particularly in alopecia totalis/universalis, a pattern that suggests antigenic drive. Shared TCR sequences between patients were less evident than in mice, which may be partly attributable to HLA diversity in the patient population.

This clone was counted a few times. This clone's antigen is unknown. As a mouse receptor, it takes its gene names and germline sequences from the mouse. The read stops 4 residues short of the end of the CDR3; the missing end is completed from the germline J gene. Cells from pooled mouse cutaneous lymph nodes were stained for CD4, CD8alpha, NKG2D, NKG2ACE and other markers and then sorted on a BD Influx. After removal of 4 bases from V and 4 bases from J, the junction retains 5 bases not matched to a gene. CDR1 and CDR2, looked up from the germline V gene, are NSHNY and SYGAGN. The CDR3 runs 14 amino acids, cysteine and phenylalanine included. Of the CDR3's DNA, 30 bases were read; they are in frame from base 1. Preparation of the library involved the immunoSEQ multiplex PCR assay. RNA was extracted from all samples and reverse transcribed into cDNA, which served as template for TCR sequencing. SuperScript III was used for first-strand cDNA synthesis, primed with a 2:1 mix of oligo-dT and random hexamers. A synthetic immune receptor repertoire was used to assess amplification bias, and residual bias was removed computationally. Libraries were sequenced on Illumina HiSeq using 60 bp reads that covered the CDR3 and were read from J toward V. For the original study's pipeline: Raw reads were preprocessed to remove errors, and CDR3 was defined according to IMGT conventions as the region from the conserved cysteine to phenylalanine. Clonality was computed by normalizing Shannon entropy by log2 of the number of productive unique TCRs and subtracting the result from 1. CD4 or CD8 identity of scalp clones was inferred by cross-referencing scalp TCRbeta sequences with sorted blood CD4 and CD8 repertoires. Imported from immuneACCESS, the table was reduced by TCRdb to in-frame sequences with V and J called. These copies leave out some clones; in studies compared against another copy, an unresolved V gene accounts for under half, and the cause of the remainder is not known. V and J calls and clone size come straight from that table; D and trimming were deduced from the DNA. This sample is represented by 270,000 or so clones, with no singletons among them. The top ten clones comprise roughly 1.2% of the sample.

Recombination connected TRBV13-1 to TRBJ1-2; TRBD1 aligns with 9 central bases. The TCR comes from a C3H/HeJ mouse with alopecia areata. These mice carry the MHC haplotype H2-k. Sequenced sample: CD4+ T cells sorted from a lymph node. Incomplete CDR3 DNA: TGTGCCAGCAGTACAGGGGGCGCGAGCTCC. This yields the protein CASSTGGASS. The full-length CDR3 reads as CASSTGGASSDYTF.